Each of the 22 T cell receptor beta chains below was sequenced from the same sample in a study of OX40 agonist ivuxolimab in advanced cancers. TCRdb's copy holds only in-frame clones and misses some; the assay was immunoSEQ multiplex PCR. Of tens of thousands of clones listed, roughly 87% are singletons. The sequencing here drew on CD4+ or CD8+ T cells sorted from blood, taken in a trial of the OX40 agonist ivuxolimab. The receptors here all came from an adult with an advanced solid tumor such as melanoma, head and neck, liver or kidney cancer.

The rearrangement joins TRBV4-2 to TRBJ2-5, with 15 bases that match TRBD2. J gave up 4 bases and V 4 bases, and 1 base lay outside the gene matches. The CDR3 has 15 residues. The germline CDR1 and CDR2 sequences are LGHNA and YNFKEQ. CDR3 nucleotides: TGTGCCAGCAGCCTGGGACTAGCGGGGGGAGAGACCCAGTACTTC. Its protein product is CASSLGLAGGETQYF.

V is TRBV5-1 and J is TRBJ2-3, with TRBD1 matching over 10 bases. J lost 4 bases, V lost 4 bases, and 3 bases had no gene match. Germline V CDR1 and CDR2: SGHRS, YFSETQ. CDR3 length: 14 residues. The CDR3 region is CASSKGQGADTQYF. The CDR3 DNA reads as TGCGCCAGCAGCAAAGGACAGGGGGCAGATACGCAGTATTTT. Combining the CDR3 with reference TRBV5-1 and TRBJ2-3 gives the whole variable domain KAGVTQTPRYLIKTRGQQVTLSCSPISGHRSVSWYQQTPGQGLQFLFEYFSETQRNKGNFPGRFSGRQFSNSRSEMNVSTLELGDSALYLCASSKGQGADTQYFGPGTRLTVL.

The CDR3 sequence: CASSLAAGTGLGYTF. The CDR3, as DNA: TGTGCCAGCAGCTTAGCCGCCGGGACAGGGCTTGGCTACACCTTC. The V and J genes are TRBV7-6 and TRBJ1-2; 9 nucleotides line up with TRBD1. CDR3 size: 15 residues. Losses at the gene ends were 0 bases for V and 7 bases for J; bases not matched to a gene: 6. Germline V lookup: CDR1 SGHVS, CDR2 FNYEAQ. The variable domain in full, completed from reference TRBV7-6 and TRBJ1-2, reads GAGVSQSPRYKVTKRGQDVALRCDPISGHVSLYWYRQALGQGPEFLTYFNYEAQQDKSGLPNDRFSAERPEGSISTLTIQRTEQRDSAMYRCASSLAAGTGLGYTFGSGTRLTVV.

The genes are TRBV7-8 and TRBJ1-2; a weak D match, TRBD1 (6 bases). Germline V CDR1 and CDR2: SGHVS, FQNEAQ. V lost 5 bases, J lost 8 bases, and 24 bases lay in between. This CDR3 is built from 16 residues. Here the CDR3 DNA reads TGTGCCAGCAGCGAAACCCCGGGTCACAGGGTGAACGGCTACACCTTC. The encoded protein is CASSETPGHRVNGYTF.

The chain joins TRBV28 to TRBJ1-2; D not certain. Between the trimmed V and J ends, which lost 6 bases and 6 bases, there was a span of 14 bases. The length of the CDR3 is 13 residues. Germline values: CDR1 MDHEN, CDR2 SYDVKM. The CDR3 region is CASRSNGVHGYTF. In nucleotides, the CDR3 is TGTGCCAGCAGATCAAACGGGGTACATGGCTACACCTTC.

The chain recombines TRBV6-1 with TRBJ1-1; 9 bases align to TRBD1. The length of the CDR3 is 13 residues. Trimming removed 6 bases from V and 7 bases from J; junction bases left unmatched: 6. Germline V lookup: CDR1 MNHNS, CDR2 SASEGT. CDR3 nucleotides: TGTGCCAGCAGGCGGACAGGGGAAAATGAAGCTTTCTTT. It yields the protein CASRRTGENEAFF.

The chain joins TRBV7-2 to TRBJ1-6; 9 bases align to TRBD1. CDR3 length: 16 residues. The V gene's germline CDR1 is SGHTA and CDR2 FQGNSA. V lost 5 bases and J lost 4; bases outside the gene matches: 6. In DNA, the CDR3 is TGTGCCAGCAGCCTCCAGACAGGGGGGTATAATTCACCCCTCCACTTT. The encoded protein is CASSLQTGGYNSPLHF.

The chain combines TRBV5-8 with TRBJ1-2; 7 nucleotides align to TRBD1. CDR3 length: 14 residues. V lost 4 bases and J lost 4; bases outside the gene matches: 7. Germline V lookup: CDR1 SGHTS, CDR2 YDEGEE. The CDR3 sequence: CASSPGTDSYGYTF. The CDR3 region has the DNA TGTGCCAGCAGCCCGGGGACAGATTCCTATGGCTACACCTTC.

This clone has a handful of counts. The chain links TRBV28 to TRBJ1-4, with D perhaps matching TRBD1 (6 bases). V lost 10 bases and J lost 8, with 17 bases in between. Germline CDR1 and CDR2: MDHEN and SYDVKM. The CDR3 spans 13 residues. In DNA, the CDR3 is TGTGCCACCCAGGGGTTGGGGAGAGAAAAACTGTTTTTT. Translating gives CATQGLGREKLFF.

The chain recombines TRBV7-9 with TRBJ2-5; D may be TRBD2 (5 bases). The CDR3 is 12 amino acids. Germline V lookup: CDR1 SEHNR, CDR2 FQNEAQ (reference sequence). Trimming pared 5 bases from V and 5 bases from J, leaving 9 bases between. Here the CDR3 DNA reads TGTGCCAGCAGCGGTGTAGCGGAGACCCAGTACTTC. Amino acids: CASSGVAETQYF. Combining the CDR3 with reference TRBV7-9 and TRBJ2-5 gives the whole variable domain DTGVSQNPRHKITKRGQNVTFRCDPISEHNRLYWYRQTLGQGPEFLTYFQNEAQLEKSRLLSDRFSAERPKGSFSTLEIQRTEQGDSAMYLCASSGVAETQYFGPGTRLLVL.

This chain joins TRBV29-1 and TRBJ2-5, with TRBD2 matching over 10 bases. The CDR3 extends over 14 amino acids. V was pared by 4 bases and J by 5 bases, with 7 bases of the junction left unmatched. Germline V gene lookup returns CDR1 SQVTM and CDR2 ANQGSEA. The chain's CDR3 is CSVGQAGGRETQYF. The CDR3 DNA reads as TGCAGCGTTGGACAAGCGGGGGGGCGTGAGACCCAGTACTTC.

The table lists this clone with a few counts. The chain recombines TRBV7-9 with TRBJ2-7, with a weak D call TRBD1 (5 bases). The CDR3 extends over 13 amino acids. Trimming shortened V by 5 bases and J by 2 bases, and 10 bases separated the two germline ends. Germline CDR1 and CDR2: SEHNR and FQNEAQ (reference sequence). The CDR3: CASSPKGPYEQYF. DNA for the CDR3: TGTGCCAGCAGCCCCAAGGGGCCCTACGAGCAGTACTTC.

The chain uses TRBV7-9 and TRBJ2-3; D could derive from TRBD1 or TRBD2 (5 bases each). This CDR3 region has 19 residues. Germline V gene sequence: CDR1 SEHNR, CDR2 FQNEAQ (reference sequence). Trimming shortened V by 5 bases and J by 0 bases, and 24 bases separated the two germline ends. The DNA for the CDR3 is TGTGCCAGCAGCCCCAAAGGACCGGGACGGACGACTAGCACAGATACGCAGTATTTT. Encoded protein: CASSPKGPGRTTSTDTQYF. The full variable domain, in which reference TRBV7-9 and TRBJ2-3 provide the parts outside the CDR3, is DTGVSQNPRHKITKRGQNVTFRCDPISEHNRLYWYRQTLGQGPEFLTYFQNEAQLEKSRLLSDRFSAERPKGSFSTLEIQRTEQGDSAMYLCASSPKGPGRTTSTDTQYFGPGTRLTVL.

About this clone itself: The junction differs from germline at one of its ends, possibly a read error. This sequence joins TRBV11-3 and TRBJ1-4; D not certain. Germline lookup yields CDR1 SGHNT and CDR2 YENEEA. This CDR3 has 17 amino acids. As DNA, the CDR3 is TGTGCCAGCAGCCTAGAGCAACCAAAACGCCCTGGGGAAAAACTGTTTTTT. It specifies CASSLEQPKRPGEKLFF.

The chain has TRBV5-5 and TRBJ1-2; the match to TRBD1 covers 9 bases. J gave up 0 bases and V 4 bases, and 10 bases lay outside the gene matches. The CDR3 has 17 residues. The germline CDR1 and CDR2 sequences are SGHKS and YYEKEE (reference sequence). The CDR3 is CASSHGQGKVTNYGYTF. The CDR3 DNA reads as TGTGCCAGCAGCCATGGACAGGGGAAGGTTACTAACTATGGCTACACCTTC.

This chain links TRBV14 with TRBJ2-7; D is unresolved. V lost 4 bases to trimming and J lost 2 bases, with 24 bases between them. The CDR3 consists of 18 residues. Germline CDR1 reads SGHDN; CDR2 reads FVKESK. CDR3 bases: TGTGCCAGCAGCCCGTTTTATGTTTTGGGCGACAAAACCTACGAGCAGTACTTC. It encodes CASSPFYVLGDKTYEQYF.

The CDR3 spells CASSQEAYLEAFF. In DNA, the CDR3 is TGCGCCAGCAGCCAAGAAGCATACCTTGAAGCTTTCTTT. The V call is TRBV4-1, the J call TRBJ1-1, with no clear D. V lost 0 bases and J lost 7, with 9 bases in between. Germline V gives CDR1 MGHRA, CDR2 YSYEKL. The CDR3 is made up of 13 amino acids.

The genes are TRBV11-2 and TRBJ1-1; D uncertain. The CDR3 runs 12 residues. V was clipped by 7 bases and J by 0 bases, with 6 bases between them. Germline V gene lookup returns CDR1 SGHAT and CDR2 FQNNGV. For the CDR3, the DNA is TGTGCCAGCAATCAGATGAACACTGAAGCTTTCTTT. Translation: CASNQMNTEAFF.

This chain joins TRBV10-1 and TRBJ1-5; D is unclear. CDR1 and CDR2 from the germline V gene are WNHNN and SYGVQD (reference sequence). The V end was cut by 0 bases, the J end by 6 bases, with 12 bases between. This CDR3 spans 15 amino acids. The chain's CDR3 is CASSESLGFGQPQHF. The DNA of the CDR3 is TGCGCCAGCAGTGAGTCGCTAGGGTTTGGTCAGCCCCAGCATTTT.

The J gene is TRBJ2-3, the V gene TRBV28; no definite D call. The V gene's germline CDR1 is MDHEN and CDR2 SYDVKM. The V end was cut by 8 bases, the J end by 2 bases, with 17 bases between. The length of the CDR3 is 15 residues. The CDR3 DNA sequence: TGTGCCAGCGGCCCATTTACACCTTCCACAGATACGCAGTATTTT. As protein: CASGPFTPSTDTQYF.

This chain joins TRBV28 and TRBJ2-3; D remains ambiguous. Germline CDR1 MDHEN, CDR2 SYDVKM. The V and J ends lost 7 bases and 5 bases respectively, with 16 bases between them. The CDR3 sequence is 14 residues long. CDR3 loop: CASTDDTFRDTQYF. In DNA form, the CDR3 reads TGTGCCAGCACCGATGACACGTTCAGAGATACGCAGTATTTT.

The chain combines TRBV29-1 with TRBJ1-1, with a tentative D call TRBD1 (6 bases). Germline lookup yields CDR1 SQVTM and CDR2 ANQGSEA. Trimming took off 6 bases at V and 5 bases at J, with 16 bases between the two ends. The CDR3 runs 13 residues. In nucleotides, the CDR3 is TGCAGCGTGGCGGTGGGGGGCTGGACTGAAGCTTTCTTT. This translates into CSVAVGGWTEAFF.